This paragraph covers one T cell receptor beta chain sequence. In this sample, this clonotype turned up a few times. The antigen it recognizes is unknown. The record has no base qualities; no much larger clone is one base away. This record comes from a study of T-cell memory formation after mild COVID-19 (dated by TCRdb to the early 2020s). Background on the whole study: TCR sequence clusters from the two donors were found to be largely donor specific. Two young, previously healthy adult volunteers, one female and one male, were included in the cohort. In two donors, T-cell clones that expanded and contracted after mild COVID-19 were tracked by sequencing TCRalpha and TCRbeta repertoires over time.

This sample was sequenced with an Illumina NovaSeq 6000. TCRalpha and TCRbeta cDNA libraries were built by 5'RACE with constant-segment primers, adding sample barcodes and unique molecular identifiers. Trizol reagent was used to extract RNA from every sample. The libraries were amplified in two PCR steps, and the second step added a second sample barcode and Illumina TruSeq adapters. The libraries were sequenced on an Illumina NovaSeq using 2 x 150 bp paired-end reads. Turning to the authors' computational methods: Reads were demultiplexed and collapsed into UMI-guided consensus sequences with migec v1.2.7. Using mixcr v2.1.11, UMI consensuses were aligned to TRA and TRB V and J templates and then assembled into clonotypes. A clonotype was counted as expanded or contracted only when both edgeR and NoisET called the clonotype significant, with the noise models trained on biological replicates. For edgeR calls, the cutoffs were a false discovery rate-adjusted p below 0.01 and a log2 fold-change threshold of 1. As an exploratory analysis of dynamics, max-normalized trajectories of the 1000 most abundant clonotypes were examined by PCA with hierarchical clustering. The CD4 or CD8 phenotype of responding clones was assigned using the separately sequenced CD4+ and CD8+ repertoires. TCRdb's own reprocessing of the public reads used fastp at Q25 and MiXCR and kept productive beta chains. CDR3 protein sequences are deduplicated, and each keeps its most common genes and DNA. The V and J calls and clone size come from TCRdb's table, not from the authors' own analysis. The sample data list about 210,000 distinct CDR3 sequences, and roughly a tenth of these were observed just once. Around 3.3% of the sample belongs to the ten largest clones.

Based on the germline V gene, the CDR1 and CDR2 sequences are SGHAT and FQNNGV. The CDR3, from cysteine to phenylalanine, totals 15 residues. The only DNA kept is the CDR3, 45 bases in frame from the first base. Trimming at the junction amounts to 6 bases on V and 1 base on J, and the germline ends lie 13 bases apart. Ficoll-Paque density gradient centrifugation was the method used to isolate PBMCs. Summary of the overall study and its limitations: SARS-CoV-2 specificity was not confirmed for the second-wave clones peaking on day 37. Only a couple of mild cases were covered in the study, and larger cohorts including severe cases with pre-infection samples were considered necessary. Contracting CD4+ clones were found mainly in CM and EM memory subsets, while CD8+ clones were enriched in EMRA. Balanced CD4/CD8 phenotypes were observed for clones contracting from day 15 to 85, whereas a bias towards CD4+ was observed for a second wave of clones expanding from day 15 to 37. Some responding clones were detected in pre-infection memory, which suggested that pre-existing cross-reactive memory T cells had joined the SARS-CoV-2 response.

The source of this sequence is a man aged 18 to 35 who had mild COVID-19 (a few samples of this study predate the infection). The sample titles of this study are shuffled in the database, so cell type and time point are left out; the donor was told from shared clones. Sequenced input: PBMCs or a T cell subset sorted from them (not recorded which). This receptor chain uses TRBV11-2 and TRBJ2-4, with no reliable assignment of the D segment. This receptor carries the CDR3 CASRFRAEAKNIQYF. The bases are TGTGCCAGCAGATTTAGGGCGGAGGCCAAAAACATTCAGTACTTC.